This T cell receptor beta chain was profiled in a study of control samples from healthy donors and cancer patients. The length of the CDR3 is 12 residues. CDR1 SQVTM and CDR2 ANQGSEA come from the germline V gene. V was pared by 5 bases and J by 11 bases, with 18 bases between. Assay used: immunoSEQ multiplex PCR; TCRdb lists only in-frame clones, some missing. Of 150,000 to 200,000 clones listed, 93% were seen once; the top ten hold approximately 4%. The sample was blood. The chain carries TRBV29-1 and TRBJ1-1, with D maybe TRBD1 (5 bases). This receptor was identified in an older woman in good health. The CDR3: CSVPGVGVSAFF. The CDR3, as DNA: TGCAGCGTTCCCGGTGTGGGGGTATCGGCTTTCTTT.